One sample yielded the 18 T cell receptor beta chains listed below, sequenced in a study of T-cell reconstitution after alpha-beta-depleted transplantation in children. Researchers prepared the TCRbeta library using unique molecular identifiers, the study reports. From the PCR reads, TCRdb called clonotypes with MiXCR, one entry per CDR3 protein. This sample has 250,000 to 400,000 distinct CDR3 sequences, with 20% to 30% found just once. This specimen was PBMCs, mostly from graft donor cells, taken 180 days after TCRalphabeta/CD19-depleted stem cell transplant. All receptors derive from a male patient under 18 who had a stem cell transplant for acute lymphoblastic leukemia, so the T cells may come from the graft donor.

This clonotype was detected a few times. The chain is built from TRBV21-1 and TRBJ2-7; the D call in the table, TRBD1, was not verified against the DNA. TRBV21-1 counts as a pseudogene. The CDR3 has 17 amino acids. CDR3 in DNA: TGTGCCAGCAGCAAGCAAATAGGGGGCGGGCGCGCCTACGAGCAGTACTTC. Amino acids: CASSKQIGGGRAYEQYF.

This chain links TRBV7-6 with TRBJ2-5; TRBD1 is a possible D gene (5 bases). Between the trimmed V and J ends, which lost 0 bases and 3 bases, there was a span of 11 bases. The CDR3 length is 15 residues. CDR1 is SGHVS, CDR2 FNYEAQ, per germline. This CDR3 reads CASSLAYTGKETQYF. In nucleotides, the CDR3 is TGTGCCAGCAGCTTAGCGTATACAGGCAAAGAGACCCAGTACTTC.

This clonotype was seen a few times. The chain is built from TRBV29-1 and TRBJ2-7; D is perhaps TRBD1 or TRBD2 (5 bases each). The germline V gene encodes CDR1 SQVTM and CDR2 ANQGSEA. The V end was cut by 5 bases, the J end by 3 bases, with 14 bases between. The CDR3 length is 13 residues. The chain's CDR3 is CSVRKRDRYEQYF. Written as DNA, the CDR3 is TGCAGCGTTCGAAAACGGGACCGCTACGAGCAGTACTTC.

This clonotype was detected only a few times. The chain has TRBV7-2 and TRBJ2-7, with D perhaps matching TRBD1 (5 bases). Germline CDR1 SGHTA, CDR2 FQGNSA. The CDR3 spans 14 residues. Trimming pared 7 bases from V and 1 base from J, leaving 14 bases between. The CDR3 here is CASTFTQGSYEQYF. As DNA, the CDR3 is TGTGCCAGCACCTTTACCCAGGGTTCCTACGAGCAGTACTTC.

In its sample, this clonotype was seen a few times. This sequence joins TRBV12-3 or TRBV12-4 and TRBJ2-3; TRBD2 agrees at 13 bases. The ends lost 3 bases at V and 0 bases at J; junction bases unmatched: 3. This CDR3 spans 17 amino acids. The CDR3 region is CASSFPGLAGSTDTQYF. The CDR3 DNA sequence: TGTGCCAGCAGTTTCCCGGGACTAGCGGGGAGCACAGATACGCAGTATTTT.

This sequence joins TRBV14 and TRBJ2-2; D possibly corresponds to TRBD2 (5 bases). The CDR3 sequence is 13 residues long. CDR1 SGHDN and CDR2 FVKESK come from the germline V gene. The germline V and J ends were trimmed by 6 bases and 7 bases, with 12 bases remaining between them. CDR3 residues: CASRVRRSGELFF. CDR3 bases: TGTGCCAGCAGGGTGCGGAGGAGCGGGGAGCTGTTTTTT.

This clonotype was seen more than once but under ten times. The chain couples TRBV28 to TRBJ2-7; 8 bases line up with TRBD1. The junction had 14 bases not matched to a gene; V was cut back by 1 base and J by 3 bases. Germline assignment: CDR1 MDHEN and CDR2 SYDVKM. The CDR3 spans 18 residues. As DNA, the CDR3 is TGTGCCAGCAGTTTATTTGGGACAGGCTTCTTTCGGAGCTACGAGCAGTACTTC. Its protein product is CASSLFGTGFFRSYEQYF.

The rearrangement links TRBV2 to TRBJ2-1; D perhaps matches TRBD2 (5 bases). Trimming removed 7 bases at V and 3 bases at J, with 10 bases between. This CDR3 spans 13 amino acids. Germline loops: CDR1 SNHLY, CDR2 FYNNEI. In nucleotides, the CDR3 is TGTGCCAGCACTAGCATTCACTACAATGAGCAGTTCTTC. This codes for CASTSIHYNEQFF. Full variable domain (missing parts from reference TRBV2 and TRBJ2-1): EPEVTQTPSHQVTQMGQEVILRCVPISNHLYFYWYRQILGQKVEFLVSFYNNEISEKSEIFDDQFSVERPDGSNFTLKIRSTKLEDSAMYFCASTSIHYNEQFFGPGTRLTVL.

The V and J genes are TRBV7-9 and TRBJ2-7, with 9 positions matching TRBD2. In germline, CDR1 is SEHNR, CDR2 FQNEAQ (reference sequence). The CDR3 contains 16 residues. The V segment lost 1 base and the J segment 3 bases; nucleotides outside the gene matches: 7. CDR3 DNA: TGTGCCAGCAGCTTAGTAGCGGGAGACGACCACTACGAGCAGTACTTC. It encodes CASSLVAGDDHYEQYF. Looking up the rest from reference TRBV7-9 and TRBJ2-7 gives the full variable domain: DTGVSQNPRHKITKRGQNVTFRCDPISEHNRLYWYRQTLGQGPEFLTYFQNEAQLEKSRLLSDRFSAERPKGSFSTLEIQRTEQGDSAMYLCASSLVAGDDHYEQYFGPGTRLTVT.

The V gene is TRBV21-1, the J gene TRBJ2-3; the D segment call TRBD2 is taken from the table without a DNA check. TRBV21-1 is given as a pseudogene. CDR3 length: 18 amino acids. This CDR3 reads CASSKVRTVSSRTDTQYF. The CDR3 nucleotides are TGTGCCAGCAGCAAAGTTAGAACGGTTTCTAGCAGGACAGATACGCAGTATTTT.

This clonotype was found a few times. The CDR3 DNA is TGTGCCAGCAAGGGGCAGGGCCTCTTCTCTGGGGCCAACGTCCTGACTTTC. It specifies CASKGQGLFSGANVLTF. The chain employs TRBV27 and TRBJ2-6; D possibly corresponds to TRBD1 (5 bases). The germline V and J ends were trimmed by 7 bases and 0 bases, with 16 bases remaining between them. The germline V gene has CDR1 MNHEY and CDR2 SMNVEV (reference sequence). This CDR3 region has 17 residues.

There are a few counts of this clonotype. This rearrangement joins TRBV29-1 to TRBJ2-7, with TRBD2 matching 11 bases. The germline V gene encodes CDR1 SQVTM and CDR2 ANQGSEA. The CDR3 totals 14 residues. J was trimmed by 4 bases and V by 4 bases; bases with no gene match: 6. The chain's CDR3 is CSVALAGGWYEQYF. The DNA for the CDR3 is TGCAGCGTTGCCCTAGCGGGAGGCTGGTACGAGCAGTACTTC.

The chain carries TRBV5-1 and TRBJ2-2; D may correspond to TRBD1 or TRBD2 (7 bases each). This CDR3 contains 13 residues. V shed 9 bases and J shed 8 bases, with 17 bases lying between them. In germline, CDR1 is SGHRS, CDR2 YFSETQ. CDR3 protein: CATSYRGGGELFF. CDR3 nucleotides: TGCGCCACCTCCTACAGGGGAGGGGGGGAGCTGTTTTTT.

This clonotype has a handful of counts. This sequence joins TRBV18 and TRBJ2-5; D gene ambiguous. V dropped 6 bases and J dropped 0 bases, with 17 bases sitting between them. Germline CDR1 KGHSH, CDR2 LQKENI. The CDR3 is 16 amino acids. The CDR3 DNA sequence: TGTGCCAGCTCCCTATTGGACCTCATACACCAAGAGACCCAGTACTTC. This gives the protein CASSLLDLIHQETQYF.

This clonotype occurred a few times. J is TRBJ1-1 and V is TRBV6-1; 7 nucleotides agree with TRBD1. V was pared by 6 bases and J by 3 bases, with 4 bases of the junction left unmatched. Germline V gene data show CDR1 as MNHNS and CDR2 as SASEGT. The CDR3 runs 13 residues. As DNA, the CDR3 is TGTGCCAGCAGGACAGGGTTGTACACTGAAGCTTTCTTT. Protein: CASRTGLYTEAFF.

The chain recombines TRBV19 with TRBJ2-7, with a tentative D call TRBD2 (6 bases). V lost 3 bases and J lost 6, with 15 bases in between. The CDR3 totals 14 residues. Per germline, CDR1 LNHDA and CDR2 SQIVND (reference sequence). For the CDR3, the DNA is TGTGCCAGTAGTATTTTTGCGGGAAGACGCGAGCAGTACTTC. Its protein is CASSIFAGRREQYF.

The chain employs TRBV20-1 and TRBJ1-3; D gene uncertain. Germline V gene data show CDR1 as DFQATT and CDR2 as SNEGSKA (reference sequence). V was clipped by 2 bases and J by 5 bases, with 16 bases between them. The CDR3 has 15 amino acids. The CDR3 DNA sequence: TGCAGTGCTAGACTCGTGCACACAACCCGAAACACCATATATTTT. Translating it yields CSARLVHTTRNTIYF.

CDR3 region: CSYNLGGYEQYF. The CDR3 DNA sequence: TGCAGTTACAATTTGGGGGGCTACGAGCAGTACTTC. The chain carries TRBV20-1 and TRBJ2-7; the D gene is possibly TRBD2 (6 bases). The CDR3 is 12 residues long. V was pared by 8 bases and J by 3 bases, with 14 bases between. In germline, CDR1 is DFQATT, CDR2 SNEGSKA (reference sequence).